This T cell receptor (beta chain) was recovered during a study of post-analysis software for immune sequencing data. Findings and limits, study-wide: The study found TRBV5-6, TRBV5-1 and TRBV20-1 among roughly 5 TRBV segments more frequent in patients than controls.

Remarks on this clonotype: Its antigen is undetermined.

Included in the TCR beta cDNA libraries were unique molecular identifiers. TCRdb itself ran the PCR reads through MiXCR, one entry per CDR3 protein. The repertoire holds hundreds of thousands of distinct CDR3 sequences, with 25% to 30% as singletons. Trimming pared 0 bases from V and 4 bases from J, leaving 18 bases between. Germline V CDR1 and CDR2: LNHDA, SQIVND (reference sequence). CDR3 size: 17 residues. The sequence came from a girl aged 10 to 17 with multiple sclerosis. Sample: blood. This rearrangement joins TRBV19 to TRBJ1-2; no clear D. The CDR3 reads CASSIDVRGIRTYGYTF. The CDR3, as DNA: TGTGCCAGTAGTATAGATGTTCGAGGGATTCGGACCTATGGCTACACCTTC.